By sample fraction, the clone carrying this T cell receptor (beta chain) is medium-sized. Its antigen is not known. Germline values: CDR1 SGHAT, CDR2 FQDESV (reference sequence). This CDR3 has 14 residues. Trimming pared 2 bases from V and 4 bases from J, leaving 8 bases between. Study-level findings and limits: Tumor memory CD4+ T cell TCR gene usage clustered with blood and lymph node memory CD4+ cells and lymph node naive CD4+ cells.

Constant-region reverse primers amplified full-length variable regions, followed by semi-nested Nested Universal Primer A PCR. Each CDR3 protein gets one entry after TCRdb re-called the 5' RACE reads with MiXCR. This table has 9,000 to 10,000 distinct CDR3 sequences, 12% to 15% appearing once. Cells sorted as Tregs were CD4+, CD25+ and CD127-/low. The sample was Tregs sorted from blood. The TCR comes from a female donor with breast cancer. The rearrangement joins TRBV11-1 to TRBJ2-2; D not certain. In DNA, the CDR3 is TGTGCCAGCAGCTTATCGGAAGGCACCGGGGAGCTGTTTTTT. It yields the protein CASSLSEGTGELFF.